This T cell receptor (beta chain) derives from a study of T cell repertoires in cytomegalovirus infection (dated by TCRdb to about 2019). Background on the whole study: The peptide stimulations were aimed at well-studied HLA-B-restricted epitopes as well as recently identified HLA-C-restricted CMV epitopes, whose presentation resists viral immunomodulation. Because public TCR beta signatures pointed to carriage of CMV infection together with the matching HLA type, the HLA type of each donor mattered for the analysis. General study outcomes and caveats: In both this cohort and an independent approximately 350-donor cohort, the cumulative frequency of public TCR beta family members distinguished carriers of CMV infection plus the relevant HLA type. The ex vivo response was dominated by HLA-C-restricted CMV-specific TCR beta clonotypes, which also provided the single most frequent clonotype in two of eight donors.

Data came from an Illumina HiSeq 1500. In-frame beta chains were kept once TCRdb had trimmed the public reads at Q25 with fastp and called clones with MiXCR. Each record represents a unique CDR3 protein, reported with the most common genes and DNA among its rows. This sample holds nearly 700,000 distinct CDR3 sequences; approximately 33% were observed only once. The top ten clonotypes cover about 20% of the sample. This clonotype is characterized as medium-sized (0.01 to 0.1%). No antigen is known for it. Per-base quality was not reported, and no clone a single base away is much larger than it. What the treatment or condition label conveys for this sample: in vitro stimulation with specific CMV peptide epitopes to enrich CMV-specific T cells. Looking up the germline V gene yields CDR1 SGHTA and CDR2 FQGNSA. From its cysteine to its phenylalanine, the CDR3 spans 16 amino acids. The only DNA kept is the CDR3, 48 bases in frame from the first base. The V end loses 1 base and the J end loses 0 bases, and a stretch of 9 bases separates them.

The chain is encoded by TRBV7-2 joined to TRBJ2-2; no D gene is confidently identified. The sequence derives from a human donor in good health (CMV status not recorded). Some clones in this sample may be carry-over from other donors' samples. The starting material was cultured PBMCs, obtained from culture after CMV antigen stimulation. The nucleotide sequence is TGTGCCAGCAGCTTAGGTCCGGTTACGAACACCGGGGAGCTGTTTTTT. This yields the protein CASSLGPVTNTGELFF.